These 11 T cell receptor beta chains originate from one sample sequenced in a study of Ad26.COV2.S vaccination and SARS-CoV-2 variants. The data were produced by immunoSEQ multiplex PCR, yet TCRdb's version contains in-frame clones alone and is incomplete. The sample shows 300,000 to 500,000 clones, around 85% of them seen only once. Treatment specified: around 19 received Ad26.COV2.S at low or high dose, single or two shots; 5 received placebo; per-sample allocation not given. Repertoires come from day 63 after the first vaccine or placebo injection. The starting material was peripheral blood, obtained in a trial of Ad26.COV2.S vaccine versus placebo. The receptors were sampled from a person aged 18-60 years who received the Ad26.COV2.S COVID-19 vaccine or a placebo.

This sequence joins TRBV6-5 and TRBJ1-2; TRBD1 matches at 10 bases. This CDR3 spans 13 amino acids. V shed 4 bases and J 8 bases; nucleotides not matched to a gene: 4. Germline V gene lookup returns CDR1 MNHEY and CDR2 SVGAGI. CDR3 DNA sequence: TGTGCCAGCAGTTTTAGGACAGGGGGAGGCTACACCTTC. Protein sequence: CASSFRTGGGYTF.

V usage is TRBV7-7 and J usage is TRBJ2-7; TRBD2 matches 15 bases. Germline CDR1 SSHAT, CDR2 FNYEAQ (reference sequence). V was clipped by 5 bases and J by 5 bases; unmatched bases: 7. This CDR3 contains 16 residues. Here the CDR3 DNA reads TGTGCCAGCAGCCCCGGACTAGCGGGGGGGCCTGACGAGCAGTACTTC. Its translation: CASSPGLAGGPDEQYF. Full variable domain (outside the CDR3, taken from reference TRBV7-7 and TRBJ2-7): GAGVSQSPRYKVTKRGQDVTLRCDPISSHATLYWYQQALGQGPEFLTYFNYEAQPDKSGLPSDRFSAERPEGSISTLTIQRTEQRDSAMYRCASSPGLAGGPDEQYFGPGTRLTVT.

This clone was seen only once. CDR3 sequence reads: CASSGLAGVYTGELFF. CDR3 nucleotides: TGTGCCAGCTCGGGACTAGCGGGGGTCTACACCGGGGAGCTGTTTTTT. The genes are TRBV7-2 and TRBJ2-2, with 14 bases identical to TRBD2. Per the germline V gene, CDR1 is SGHTA and CDR2 is FQGNSA. CDR3 length: 16 amino acids. Trimming removed 8 bases from V and 3 bases from J; junction bases left unmatched: 5.

This sequence joins TRBV9 and TRBJ1-2; D ambiguous. The CDR3 is 16 amino acids. Looked up from germline, CDR1 is SGDLS and CDR2 is YYNGEE. With 1 base removed from V and 5 bases from J, the gap between germline ends came to 18 bases. CDR3 region: CASSVSRWAALYGYTF. The CDR3 DNA is TGTGCCAGCAGCGTATCCCGATGGGCAGCCTTATATGGCTACACCTTC.

The chain combines TRBV6-1 with TRBJ1-2; D is undetermined. V was pared by 3 bases and J by 2 bases, with 16 bases between. The CDR3 is 16 residues long. CDR1 is MNHNS, CDR2 SASEGT, per germline. The CDR3 sequence is CASSDPIPAENYGYTF. The CDR3 region has the DNA TGTGCCAGCAGTGATCCGATCCCAGCAGAAAACTATGGCTACACCTTC.

This clone was seen only a few times. The chain uses TRBV19 and TRBJ1-1; D call uncertain. Germline CDR1 is LNHDA and CDR2 is SQIVND (reference sequence). This CDR3 has 15 residues. V lost 0 bases, J lost 5 bases, and 13 bases lay in between. CDR3 region: CASSIDQRGGTEAFF. The CDR3 DNA sequence: TGTGCCAGTAGTATAGATCAGCGAGGAGGGACTGAAGCTTTCTTT.

The V call is TRBV7-9, the J call TRBJ1-4; TRBD1 agrees at 8 bases. In germline, CDR1 is SEHNR, CDR2 FQNEAQ (reference sequence). The CDR3 totals 15 residues. V lost 0 bases to trimming and J lost 8 bases; unmatched junction nucleotides: 5. This CDR3 is CASSLARQGAEKLFF. CDR3 nucleotide sequence: TGTGCCAGCAGCTTAGCGAGGCAGGGGGCGGAAAAACTGTTTTTT.

The chain employs TRBV2 and TRBJ1-5; D is possibly TRBD1 (6 bases). CDR3 length: 13 residues. Trimming removed 8 bases at V and 4 bases at J, with 12 bases between. Germline CDR1 reads SNHLY; CDR2 reads FYNNEI. The CDR3 coding sequence is TGTGCCAGCTCCGGACAGACGAATCAGCCCCAGCATTTT. Residues: CASSGQTNQPQHF.

This chain links TRBV19 with TRBJ1-5, with D uncertain. The germline V gene encodes CDR1 LNHDA and CDR2 SQIVND (reference sequence). The CDR3 runs to 13 residues. Trimming took off 5 bases at V and 3 bases at J, with 8 bases between the two ends. CDR3 sequence (DNA): TGTGCCAGTAGTCGGGTCTTCAATCAGCCCCAGCATTTT. This gives the protein CASSRVFNQPQHF.

The chain is built from TRBV3-1 (or the pseudogene TRBV3-2) and TRBJ2-3, with D perhaps TRBD2 (6 bases). This CDR3 has 16 amino acids. V shed 0 bases and J shed 1 base, with 11 bases lying between them. Germline V gene lookup returns CDR1 LGHDT and CDR2 YNNKEL (reference sequence). The CDR3: CASSQDYASGTDTQYF. The CDR3 DNA reads as TGTGCCAGCAGCCAAGATTATGCTAGCGGCACAGATACGCAGTATTTT.

The V and J genes are TRBV5-1 and TRBJ2-3, with 8 bases fitting TRBD2. J was trimmed by 3 bases and V by 5 bases; bases with no gene match: 11. CDR1 and CDR2 from the germline V gene are SGHRS and YFSETQ. The CDR3 has 16 residues. CDR3 sequence reads: CASSSGGVQGTDTQYF. CDR3 DNA: TGCGCCAGCAGTTCCGGGGGGGTGCAAGGGACAGATACGCAGTATTTT.